Sequencing of this T cell receptor (beta chain) was carried out in a study of OX40 agonist ivuxolimab in advanced cancers. For the wider study: The costimulatory receptor OX40 (CD134) was targeted by ivuxolimab, a fully human IgG2 agonistic monoclonal antibody. Partial responses were achieved by three dose-escalation patients, of whom one had hepatocellular carcinoma and two had cutaneous melanoma. Intravenous ivuxolimab was administered to patients every 2 weeks at six dose levels: 0.01, 0.1, 0.3, 1.5, 3 and 10 mg/kg. The purpose of peripheral TCRbeta sequencing was to test whether ivuxolimab changed TCR sequence diversity and led to clonal T-cell expansion. Prior anti-PD-1, anti-PD-L1 or anti-CTLA-4 therapy was permitted, and checkpoint inhibitors had been received by about 44% of dose-escalation patients. The paper covers the monotherapy dose-escalation part of the phase I ivuxolimab trial, which included N of about 50 patients. A male proportion of roughly 80% and a mean age of about 60 years, ranging from 23 to 79, were recorded for the dose-escalation cohort. Of the 50 to 55 dose-escalation patients, hepatocellular carcinoma was present in about 20, melanoma in approximately 15, renal cell carcinoma in 9 and head and neck cancer in 9. Study-wide findings and limitations: Low levels of normalized T-cell clonal expansion were also seen in some patients who did not respond. After ivuxolimab, more expanded clones were found on average in CD8+ T cells than in CD4+ T cells. At doses from 0.1 to 3.0 mg/kg, clonal expansion was seen in both CD4+ and CD8+ blood T cells between baseline and week 6. The antigen specificity of the clonally expanded peripheral T cells was not determined. Partial responders in the 0.1-3.0 mg/kg groups had among the lowest normalized peripheral clonal expansion, especially among CD8+ T cells.

To sequence the TCRbeta CDR3 region, genomic DNA was isolated from the sorted cells. The immunoSEQ Assay was used to sequence the TCRbeta CDR3 regions. TCRdb mirrors the immuneACCESS table, restricted to in-frame sequences. Some clones are absent from its copies; in checked studies, under half trace to an unresolved V gene, and the reason for the others is unknown. For this sample there are around 56,000 clones; around 90% appear just once. Together, the top ten hold approximately 10% of the sample. A remark on this clone: Its antigen specificity is not known. Base qualities were left out, and no much larger clone turns up one base away.

For this chain, trimming is 0 bases at the V end and 4 bases at the J end, and the number of junction bases without a gene match is 5. The germline V gene (reference sequence) provides CDR1 SEHNR and CDR2 FQNEAQ. From its cysteine to its phenylalanine, the CDR3 spans 15 amino acids. Just CDR3 DNA is preserved here, 45 bases in frame from base 1. Patients with autoimmune disease history or receiving systemic immunosuppression were excluded from the trial. Peripheral blood for TCR sequencing was drawn from every dose cohort at baseline, at cycle 4 day 1 and at cycle 7 day 1. The samples were taken from a phase I, first-in-human, multicenter, open-label dose-escalation trial of ivuxolimab. Adults with locally advanced or metastatic melanoma, renal cell, hepatocellular, or head and neck squamous cell carcinoma were enrolled in the trial. Before TCR sequencing, CD4+ T cells and CD8+ T cells were sorted from peripheral blood as separate populations.

This receptor was identified in an adult with an advanced solid tumor such as melanoma, head and neck, liver or kidney cancer. Sequenced here: CD4+ or CD8+ T cells sorted from blood, sampled in a trial of the OX40 agonist ivuxolimab. The rearranged segments are TRBV7-9 and TRBJ1-1; a stretch of 7 junction bases matches TRBD1. The CDR3 amino acid sequence is: CASSLATGLATEAFF. The nucleotide sequence is TGTGCCAGCAGCTTAGCGACAGGGTTGGCCACTGAAGCTTTCTTT.